These 16 T cell receptor beta chains were sequenced from one sample in a study of regulatory T cells in long-lasting Graves disease. Both iRepertoire HTBI primers and Arm-PCR of CDR3 regions were used to build the TCR beta libraries. TCRdb passed the multiplex PCR reads through MiXCR, listing each CDR3 protein once. The repertoire has roughly 470,000 distinct CDR3 sequences, about a fifth of them found once; the top ten carry 6.5% to 8%. Time point in this sample: persistent/refractory GD, antithyroid drugs over 5 years with positive TRAb. The TCR library was made from RNA that had been extracted from PBMCs in TRIzol. The sequencing used peripheral blood mononuclear cells (PBMCs), collected when the disease was refractory, from a patient treated with antithyroid drugs. These TCRs come from a female donor with Graves disease.

This clonotype has a single count. Since a much larger clone is just one base distant, this may be a read error. The chain combines TRBV20-1 with TRBJ2-5, with D perhaps TRBD2 (6 bases). CDR3 length: 14 residues. Germline V gene data show CDR1 as DFQATT and CDR2 as SNEGSKA (reference sequence). The chain's CDR3 is CSAGDGAEGETQYF. The CDR3 DNA reads TGCAGTGCTGGAGACGGGGCGGAGGGAGAGACCCAGTACTTC.

This clonotype was seen repeatedly, ten times or more. The chain uses TRBV5-8 and TRBJ2-5; D uncertain. With 4 bases removed from V and 0 bases from J, the gap between germline ends came to 10 bases. The CDR3 loop spans 14 amino acids. In germline, CDR1 is SGHTS, CDR2 YDEGEE. The CDR3 nucleotides are TGTGCCAGCAGCGGTGACAAGTACCAAGAGACCCAGTACTTC. Translating gives CASSGDKYQETQYF. Supplemented by reference TRBV5-8 and TRBJ2-5, the full variable domain reads EAGVTQSPTHLIKTRGQQATLRCSPISGHTSVYWYQQALGLGLQFLLWYDEGEERNRGNFPPRFSGRQFPNYSSELNVNALELEDSALYLCASSGDKYQETQYFGPGTRLLVL.

This chain joins TRBV7-9 and TRBJ1-4; TRBD1 agrees at 9 bases. Trimming took 3 bases from V and 8 from J; bases not matched to a gene: 4. This CDR3 contains 14 residues. Looked up from germline, CDR1 is SEHNR and CDR2 is FQNEAQ (reference sequence). The CDR3 protein is CASSLDRGEEKLFF. The CDR3 DNA reads as TGTGCCAGCAGCTTGGACAGGGGAGAAGAAAAACTGTTTTTT.

This clonotype came up many times. The V call is TRBV7-2, the J call TRBJ2-7; TRBD2 matches 8 bases. CDR1 and CDR2 (germline): SGHTA, FQGNSA. The CDR3 has 15 amino acids. The V segment lost 1 base and the J segment 4 bases; nucleotides outside the gene matches: 6. The CDR3 region is CASSLVTGGPYEQYF. CDR3 nucleotide sequence: TGTGCCAGCAGCTTAGTTACGGGAGGGCCTTACGAGCAGTACTTC.

A word on this clonotype: This sequence may be a read error, since a much larger clone differs from it by one base. This rearrangement joins TRBV6-9 to TRBJ1-1; no reliable D call. The CDR3 covers 14 residues. V was cut by 3 bases and J by 3 bases, with 11 bases left in between. The germline V gene has CDR1 MNHGY and CDR2 SVAAGI. The CDR3 DNA reads as TGTGCCAGCAGTTACCAGGTAAGAGACACTGAAGCTTTCTTT. It translates to CASSYQVRDTEAFF.

The chain links TRBV30 to TRBJ1-5, with no clear D. Germline lookup yields CDR1 GTSNPN and CDR2 SVGIG (reference sequence). Trimming took 1 base from V and 15 from J, leaving 16 bases between them. The CDR3 sequence is 12 residues long. The CDR3 here is CAWSASGGMRHF. The DNA of the CDR3 is TGTGCCTGGAGTGCGTCCGGAGGGATGCGGCATTTT.

The CDR3 nucleotides are TGTGCCAGTAGTACCGGACTAGCGGGAGATGTTTGGAGCACAGATACGCAGTATTTT. Its protein product is CASSTGLAGDVWSTDTQYF. V is TRBV19 and J is TRBJ2-3; 13 positions match TRBD2. The germline V gene encodes CDR1 LNHDA and CDR2 SQIVND (reference sequence). J was trimmed by 0 bases and V by 4 bases; bases with no gene match: 10. The CDR3 is 19 residues long.

The rearrangement uses TRBV4-1 and TRBJ2-5; D is ambiguous. Germline CDR1 MGHRA, CDR2 YSYEKL. Trimming stripped 0 bases from V and 7 bases from J, with 9 bases between. The CDR3 runs 13 residues. This chain's CDR3 is CASSQDAYGTQYF. CDR3 nucleotide sequence: TGCGCCAGCAGCCAAGACGCATACGGGACCCAGTACTTC.

In regard to this clonotype: With a much larger clone just one base away, this may be a read error. This chain links TRBV6-1 with TRBJ1-4; no clear D. V lost 1 base and J 7 bases, leaving 10 bases between the germline ends. The CDR3 contains 14 residues. CDR1 and CDR2 (germline): MNHNS, SASEGT. The CDR3 protein is CASSEDLRGEKLFF. The CDR3 DNA reads as TGTGCCAGCAGTGAAGATCTCCGGGGTGAAAAACTGTTTTTT.

The sample holds many counts of this clonotype. The genes are TRBV11-2 and TRBJ2-7, with a weak D call TRBD1 (6 bases). The CDR3 has 15 residues. Per the germline V gene, CDR1 is SGHAT and CDR2 is FQNNGV. V was trimmed by 5 bases and J by 3 bases, leaving 17 bases between them. As DNA, the CDR3 is TGTGCCAGCAGCATATCCCCGGACAGAGACTACGAGCAGTACTTC. Protein product: CASSISPDRDYEQYF.

This clonotype came up many times. The rearrangement uses TRBV27 and TRBJ2-7; 10 nucleotides match TRBD1. From germline, CDR1 is MNHEY and CDR2 SMNVEV (reference sequence). Trimming at V came to 0 bases and at J to 5 bases, leaving 4 bases not matched to a gene. The length of the CDR3 is 15 residues. The CDR3 reads CASSLSGTGVHEQYF. The CDR3, as DNA: TGTGCCAGCAGTTTATCTGGGACAGGGGTTCACGAGCAGTACTTC.

This clonotype was detected many times. The CDR3 reads CASSARGGPYEQYF. CDR3 bases: TGTGCCAGCAGTGCCAGGGGAGGACCGTACGAGCAGTACTTC. The chain combines TRBV12-3 or TRBV12-4 with TRBJ2-7; D tentatively reads TRBD1 or TRBD2 (6 bases each). With 5 bases removed from V and 4 bases from J, the gap between germline ends came to 15 bases. The CDR3 is 14 amino acids.

This clonotype was recorded a few times. J is TRBJ1-3 and V is TRBV28; possibly TRBD1 for D (6 bases). CDR3 length equals 15 residues. Trimming took off 8 bases at V and 0 bases at J, with 14 bases between the two ends. Germline V gene lookup returns CDR1 MDHEN and CDR2 SYDVKM. CDR3 DNA sequence: TGTGCCAGCGCTGGGGGCGACCCCTCTGGAAACACCATATATTTT. This gives the protein CASAGGDPSGNTIYF.

This chain links TRBV5-1 with TRBJ2-6, with 7 bases lining up with TRBD2. V gave up 4 bases and J gave up 11 bases; unmatched junction bases: 12. Germline CDR1 is SGHRS and CDR2 is YFSETQ. The CDR3 spans 15 residues. In DNA, the CDR3 is TGCGCCAGCAGCCTCCGTGGGGGAGGGGTCGACGTCCTGACTTTC. Protein product: CASSLRGGGVDVLTF. Full variable domain (rest looked up from reference TRBV5-1 and TRBJ2-6): KAGVTQTPRYLIKTRGQQVTLSCSPISGHRSVSWYQQTPGQGLQFLFEYFSETQRNKGNFPGRFSGRQFSNSRSEMNVSTLELGDSALYLCASSLRGGGVDVLTFGAGSRLTVL.

This clonotype has ten or more counts. Here the CDR3 DNA reads TGTGCCAGCAGTTTATCGGTTGGGGGGGACAGGAGTACTAACTATGGCTACACCTTC. It codes for CASSLSVGGDRSTNYGYTF. The chain joins TRBV28 to TRBJ1-2, with 8 bases fitting TRBD1. Germline V gene sequence: CDR1 MDHEN, CDR2 SYDVKM. The CDR3 length is 19 residues. With V trimmed by 1 base and J by 0 bases, 13 bases remained unmatched.

This clonotype is classed as medium-sized. The chain carries TRBV6-1 and TRBJ1-2; D remains ambiguous. Trimming shortened V by 3 bases and J by 2 bases, and 4 bases separated the two germline ends. The CDR3 covers 12 residues. Per germline, CDR1 MNHNS and CDR2 SASEGT. CDR3 in amino acids: CASSEGNYGYTF. As DNA, the CDR3 is TGTGCCAGCAGTGAGGGGAACTATGGCTACACCTTC.